The subject of this entry is one T cell receptor (beta chain). What it recognizes is unknown. The sample is drawn from a study of cytomegalovirus exposure and HLA in healthy donors. Study findings and constraints: Data from an earlier analysis indicated that most TCR beta V segments were productive either about 87% or about 30% of the time.

PCR was performed using 60 Vbeta and 13 Jbeta primers. The method was immunoSEQ multiplex PCR; TCRdb's version includes in-frame clones alone and lacks a portion of them. The table records approximately 100,000 clones, 70% to 85% of them present only once. The CDR3 has 14 residues. Deletions cut 3 bases from V and 4 bases from J, with 9 bases between. Germline V gives CDR1 MDHEN, CDR2 SYDVKM. While unrecorded immune exposures were likely, the donors were nominally healthy when sampled. This TCR was sampled from a woman aged 40 to 50 in good health and CMV-seronegative. This sequence joins TRBV28 and TRBJ1-4; the D gene is possibly TRBD1 (5 bases). The sequenced material came from PBMCs. Here the CDR3 reads CASSLGLSNEKLFF. The CDR3 nucleotides read TGTGCCAGCAGTTTGGGGCTTAGTAATGAAAAACTGTTTTTT.